Listed below are T cell receptor beta chains from one sample, sequenced in a study of cytomegalovirus exposure and HLA in healthy donors. The table came from immunoSEQ multiplex PCR; TCRdb's copy has only in-frame clones and leaves some out. The sample records 200,000 or so clones, around 78% being singletons. Sequenced material: PBMCs. The source of these receptors is a woman under 30 in good health and CMV-seronegative. Each CDR3 is given with its conserved first and last residue. Fields, in order: V gene, J gene, CDR3 protein.

V gene: TRBV2
J gene: TRBJ2-7
CDR3 protein: CASRPGTSRRSYEQYF

V gene: TRBV9
J gene: TRBJ2-2
CDR3 protein: CASSVVTSGSTGELFF

V gene: TRBV30
J gene: TRBJ1-6
CDR3 protein: CAWSPPRGRSGNSPLHF

V gene: TRBV2
J gene: TRBJ2-7
CDR3 protein: CASSLLAGGLYEQYF

V gene: TRBV5-8
J gene: TRBJ2-7
CDR3 protein: CASRETGKPYYEQYF

V gene: TRBV29-1
J gene: TRBJ2-1
CDR3 protein: CSVEGRAIGAYNEQFF

V gene: TRBV10-3
J gene: TRBJ2-7
CDR3 protein: CAISGGGTSSYEQYF

V gene: TRBV27
J gene: TRBJ2-7
CDR3 protein: CASSIGTGDEQYF

V gene: TRBV7-2
J gene: TRBJ2-7
CDR3 protein: CASSLGGRKYEQYF

V gene: TRBV5-1
J gene: TRBJ1-2
CDR3 protein: CASSLTVNYGYTF

V gene: TRBV2
J gene: TRBJ2-7
CDR3 protein: CASSPGLLSYEQYF

V gene: TRBV9
J gene: TRBJ1-1
CDR3 protein: CASSVVRQSGTEAFF

V gene: TRBV6-5
J gene: TRBJ1-2
CDR3 protein: CASSYSGGRGREGYTF

V gene: TRBV30
J gene: TRBJ2-1
CDR3 protein: CAWSGWREGNNEQFF

V gene: TRBV10-1
J gene: TRBJ1-2
CDR3 protein: CALSPWTGEALGYTF

V gene: TRBV5-1
J gene: TRBJ1-4
CDR3 protein: CASSLAPSNEKLFF

V gene: TRBV2
J gene: TRBJ2-2
CDR3 protein: CASSTGTTNTGELFF

V gene: TRBV18
J gene: TRBJ2-7
CDR3 protein: CASSQQGHEQYF

V gene: TRBV2
J gene: TRBJ1-2
CDR3 protein: CASSYGTANYGYTF

V gene: TRBV23-1
J gene: TRBJ1-1
CDR3 protein: CASSRGGRAGRMNTEAFF

V gene: TRBV29-1
J gene: TRBJ1-1
CDR3 protein: CSVVRDRAFF

V gene: TRBV19
J gene: TRBJ2-4
CDR3 protein: CASSPRDRNIQYF

V gene: TRBV16
J gene: TRBJ1-3
CDR3 protein: CASSPGTGSSGNTIYF

V gene: TRBV5-1
J gene: TRBJ2-2
CDR3 protein: CASSTGTANTGELFF

V gene: TRBV28
J gene: TRBJ1-1
CDR3 protein: CASSLYLNTEAFF

V gene: TRBV29-1
J gene: TRBJ2-3
CDR3 protein: CSVCREWDTDTQYF

V gene: TRBV12-5
J gene: TRBJ2-1
CDR3 protein: CASGLSLSHWVEQRGGKHEQFF

V gene: TRBV30
J gene: TRBJ2-7
CDR3 protein: CACQNRASSYEQYF

V gene: TRBV27
J gene: TRBJ1-1
CDR3 protein: CASSLSGVGVSTEAFF

V gene: TRBV11-2
J gene: TRBJ2-1
CDR3 protein: CASSLRGLVYNEQFF

V gene: TRBV6-5
J gene: TRBJ2-2
CDR3 protein: CASSYSSTGELFF

V gene: TRBV27
J gene: TRBJ2-7
CDR3 protein: CASSSARRSAEQYF

V gene: TRBV10-3
J gene: TRBJ2-1
CDR3 protein: CAISEEKFMVQFF

V gene: TRBV18
J gene: TRBJ2-1
CDR3 protein: CASSPVYRAYNEQFF

V gene: TRBV28
J gene: TRBJ2-3
CDR3 protein: CASSLFRGETDTQYF

V gene: TRBV6-6
J gene: TRBJ1-1
CDR3 protein: CASIHSGQGRTEAFF

V gene: TRBV19
J gene: TRBJ2-2
CDR3 protein: CASSTNLNTGELFF

V gene: TRBV29-1
J gene: TRBJ2-1
CDR3 protein: CSAGRGDEQFF

V gene: TRBV29-1
J gene: TRBJ2-7
CDR3 protein: CSVGLAETYEQYF

V gene: TRBV2
J gene: TRBJ1-1
CDR3 protein: CARSQGANTEAFF

V gene: TRBV5-1
J gene: TRBJ1-2
CDR3 protein: CASSLTGTGATTGYGYTF

V gene: TRBV29-1
J gene: .
CDR3 protein: CSAGGLAGGPGEQYF

V gene: TRBV27
J gene: TRBJ2-1
CDR3 protein: CASTTSGGSSYNEQFF

V gene: TRBV4-1
J gene: TRBJ1-5
CDR3 protein: CASSQEGTANQPQHF

V gene: TRBV11-2
J gene: TRBJ1-2
CDR3 protein: CASSPLQGADGGYTF